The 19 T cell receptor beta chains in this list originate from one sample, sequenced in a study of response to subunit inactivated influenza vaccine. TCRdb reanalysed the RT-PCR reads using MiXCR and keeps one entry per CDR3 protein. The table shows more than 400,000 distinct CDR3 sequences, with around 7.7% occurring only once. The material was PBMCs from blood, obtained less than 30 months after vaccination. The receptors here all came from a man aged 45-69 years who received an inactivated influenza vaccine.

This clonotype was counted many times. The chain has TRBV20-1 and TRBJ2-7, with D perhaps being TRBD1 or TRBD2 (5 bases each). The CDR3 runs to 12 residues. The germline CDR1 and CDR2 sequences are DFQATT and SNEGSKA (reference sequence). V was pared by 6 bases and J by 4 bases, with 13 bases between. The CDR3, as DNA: TGCAGTGCAACCGGGACGTTGTACGAGCAGTACTTC. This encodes CSATGTLYEQYF.

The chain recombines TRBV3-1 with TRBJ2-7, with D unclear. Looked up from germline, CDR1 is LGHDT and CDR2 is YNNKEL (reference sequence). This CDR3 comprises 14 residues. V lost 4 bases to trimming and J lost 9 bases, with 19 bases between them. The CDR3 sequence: CASSPSPISTMQYF. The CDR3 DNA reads TGTGCCAGCAGCCCTTCCCCGATAAGTACGATGCAGTACTTC.

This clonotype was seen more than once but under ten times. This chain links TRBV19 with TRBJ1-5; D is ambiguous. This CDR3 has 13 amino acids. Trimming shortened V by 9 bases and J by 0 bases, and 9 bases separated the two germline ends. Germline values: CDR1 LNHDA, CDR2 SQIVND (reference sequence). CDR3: CASQAHSNQPQHF. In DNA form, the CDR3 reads TGTGCCAGCCAGGCGCATAGCAATCAGCCCCAGCATTTT. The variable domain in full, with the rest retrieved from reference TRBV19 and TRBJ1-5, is DGGITQSPKYLFRKEGQNVTLSCEQNLNHDAMYWYRQDPGQGLRLIYYSQIVNDFQKGDIAEGYSVSREKKESFPLTVTSAQKNPTAFYLCASQAHSNQPQHFGDGTRLSIL.

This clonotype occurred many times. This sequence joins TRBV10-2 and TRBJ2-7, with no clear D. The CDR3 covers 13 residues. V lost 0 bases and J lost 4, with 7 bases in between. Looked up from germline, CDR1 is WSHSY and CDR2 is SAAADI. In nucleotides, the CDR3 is TGCGCCAGCAGTGAGTCTGTACCGTACGAGCAGTACTTC. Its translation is CASSESVPYEQYF.

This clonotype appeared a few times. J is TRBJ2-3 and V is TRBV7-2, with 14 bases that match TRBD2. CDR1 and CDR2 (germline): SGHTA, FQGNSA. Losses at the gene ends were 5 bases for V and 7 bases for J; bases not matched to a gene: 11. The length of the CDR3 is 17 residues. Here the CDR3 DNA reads TGTGCCAGCAGCCTGGGGACTAGCGGGGGTGTAATCAATACGCAGTATTTT. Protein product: CASSLGTSGGVINTQYF.

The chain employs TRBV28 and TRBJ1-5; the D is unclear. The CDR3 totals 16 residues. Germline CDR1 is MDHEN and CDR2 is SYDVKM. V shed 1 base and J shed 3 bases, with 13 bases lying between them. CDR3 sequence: CASSLFGNPANQPQHF. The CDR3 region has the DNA TGTGCCAGCAGTTTATTCGGCAACCCGGCCAATCAGCCCCAGCATTTT.

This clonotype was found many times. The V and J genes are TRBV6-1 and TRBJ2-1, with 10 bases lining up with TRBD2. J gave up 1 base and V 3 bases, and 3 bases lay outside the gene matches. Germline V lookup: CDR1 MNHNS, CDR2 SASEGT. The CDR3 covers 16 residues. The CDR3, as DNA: TGTGCCAGCAGTGACCCTAGCGGGAGATCCTACAATGAGCAGTTCTTC. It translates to CASSDPSGRSYNEQFF.

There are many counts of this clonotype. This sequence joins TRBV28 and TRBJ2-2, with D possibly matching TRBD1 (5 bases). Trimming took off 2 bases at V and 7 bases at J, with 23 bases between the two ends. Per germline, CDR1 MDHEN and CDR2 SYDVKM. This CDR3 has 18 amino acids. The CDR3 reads CASSLNIGQGLIHGELFF. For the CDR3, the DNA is TGTGCCAGCAGTTTAAACATTGGGCAGGGCTTAATACACGGGGAGCTGTTTTTT.

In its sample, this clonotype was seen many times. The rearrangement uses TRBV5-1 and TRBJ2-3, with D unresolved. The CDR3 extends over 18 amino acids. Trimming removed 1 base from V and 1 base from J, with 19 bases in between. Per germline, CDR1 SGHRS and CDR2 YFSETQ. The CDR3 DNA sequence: TGCGCCAGCAGCTTGTTCCCCAGTCGACCGGATGGCACAGATACGCAGTATTTT. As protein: CASSLFPSRPDGTDTQYF.

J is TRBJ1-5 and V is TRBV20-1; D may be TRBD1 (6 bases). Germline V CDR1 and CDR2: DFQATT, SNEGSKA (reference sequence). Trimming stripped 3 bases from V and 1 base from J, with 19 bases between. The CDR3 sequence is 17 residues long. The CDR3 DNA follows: TGCAGTGCTAGTCTCCCCCAGGGGCAATCGAGCAATCAGCCCCAGCATTTT. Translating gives CSASLPQGQSSNQPQHF.

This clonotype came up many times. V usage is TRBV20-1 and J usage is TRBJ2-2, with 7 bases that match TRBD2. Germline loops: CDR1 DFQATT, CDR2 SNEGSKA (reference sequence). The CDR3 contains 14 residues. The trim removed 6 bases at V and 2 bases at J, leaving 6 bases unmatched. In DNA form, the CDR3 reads TGCAGTGCAACCGGGACTACCAACACCGGGGAGCTGTTTTTT. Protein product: CSATGTTNTGELFF.

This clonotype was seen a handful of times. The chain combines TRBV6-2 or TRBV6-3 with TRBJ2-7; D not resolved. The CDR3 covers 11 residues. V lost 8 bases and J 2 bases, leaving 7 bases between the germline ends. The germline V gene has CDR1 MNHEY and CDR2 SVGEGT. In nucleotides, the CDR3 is TGTGCCAGCGGGCAGACCTACGAGCAGTACTTC. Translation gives CASGQTYEQYF.

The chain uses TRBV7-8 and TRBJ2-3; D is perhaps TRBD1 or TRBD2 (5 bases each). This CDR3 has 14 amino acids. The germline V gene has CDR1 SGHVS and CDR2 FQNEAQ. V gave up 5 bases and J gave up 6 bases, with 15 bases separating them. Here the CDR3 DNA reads TGTGCCAGCAGCCACACGTGGGGGACCGATACGCAGTATTTT. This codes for CASSHTWGTDTQYF. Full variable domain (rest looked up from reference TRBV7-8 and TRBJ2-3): GAGVSQSPRYKVAKRGQDVALRCDPISGHVSLFWYQQALGQGPEFLTYFQNEAQLDKSGLPSDRFFAERPEGSVSTLKIQRTQQEDSAVYLCASSHTWGTDTQYFGPGTRLTVL.

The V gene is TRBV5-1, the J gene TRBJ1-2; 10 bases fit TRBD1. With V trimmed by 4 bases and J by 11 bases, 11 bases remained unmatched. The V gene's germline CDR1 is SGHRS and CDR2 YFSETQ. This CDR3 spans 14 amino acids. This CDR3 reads CASSPGGTGEDYTF. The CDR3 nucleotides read TGCGCCAGCAGCCCGGGCGGGACAGGGGAGGATTACACCTTC.

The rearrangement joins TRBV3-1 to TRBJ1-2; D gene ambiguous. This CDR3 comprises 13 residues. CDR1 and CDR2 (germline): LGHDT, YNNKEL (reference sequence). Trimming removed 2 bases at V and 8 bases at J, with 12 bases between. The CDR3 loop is CASSQLSGVGYTF. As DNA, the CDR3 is TGTGCCAGCAGCCAATTAAGCGGGGTCGGCTACACCTTC.

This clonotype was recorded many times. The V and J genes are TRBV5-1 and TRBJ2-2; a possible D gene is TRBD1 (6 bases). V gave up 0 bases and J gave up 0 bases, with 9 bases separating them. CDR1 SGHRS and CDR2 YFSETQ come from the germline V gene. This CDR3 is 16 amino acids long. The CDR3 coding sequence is TGCGCCAGCAGCTTGGGGGGGCCACCGAACACCGGGGAGCTGTTTTTT. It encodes CASSLGGPPNTGELFF. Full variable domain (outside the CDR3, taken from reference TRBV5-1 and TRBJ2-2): KAGVTQTPRYLIKTRGQQVTLSCSPISGHRSVSWYQQTPGQGLQFLFEYFSETQRNKGNFPGRFSGRQFSNSRSEMNVSTLELGDSALYLCASSLGGPPNTGELFFGEGSRLTVL.

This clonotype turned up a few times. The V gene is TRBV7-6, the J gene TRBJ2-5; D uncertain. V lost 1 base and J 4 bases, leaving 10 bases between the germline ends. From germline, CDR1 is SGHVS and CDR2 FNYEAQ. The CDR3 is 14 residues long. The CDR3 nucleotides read TGTGCCAGCAGCTTAGGTCCGATCAGAGAGACCCAGTACTTC. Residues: CASSLGPIRETQYF.

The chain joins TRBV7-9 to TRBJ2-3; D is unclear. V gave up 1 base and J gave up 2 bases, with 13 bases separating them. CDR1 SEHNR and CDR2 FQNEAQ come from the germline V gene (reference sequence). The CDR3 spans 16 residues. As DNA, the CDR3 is TGTGCCAGCAGCTTAGATGCTCTCGCAGACACAGATACGCAGTATTTT. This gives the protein CASSLDALADTDTQYF.

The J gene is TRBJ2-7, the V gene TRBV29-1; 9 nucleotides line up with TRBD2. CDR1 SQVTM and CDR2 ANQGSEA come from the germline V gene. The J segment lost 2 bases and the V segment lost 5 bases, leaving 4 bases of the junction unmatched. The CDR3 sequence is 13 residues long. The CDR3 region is CSVSVAGAYEQYF. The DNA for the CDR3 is TGCAGCGTTTCAGTAGCGGGAGCCTACGAGCAGTACTTC.